This T cell receptor beta chain was obtained from a study of T cell changes during pregnancy in multiple sclerosis. Generated by immunoSEQ multiplex PCR, the TCRdb table keeps only in-frame clones and is missing some. The table lists some 38,000 clones, 80% to 95% of them singletons, with under 0.45% in the top ten. V shed 7 bases, J shed 5 bases, and the junction held 11 bases outside the gene matches. The CDR3 has 16 amino acids. Germline values: CDR1 SGHTA, CDR2 FQGNSA. The sequence was obtained from a female donor in good health, enrolled as a control in a pregnancy study. Sequences were derived from CD4+ T cells from peripheral blood mononuclear cells, sampled after pregnancy. The genes are TRBV7-2 and TRBJ1-6; 7 bases match TRBD1. The CDR3 here is CASTTTGKMDNSPLHF. The CDR3 DNA is TGTGCCAGCACCACGACAGGGAAAATGGATAATTCACCCCTCCACTTT. Full variable domain (outside the CDR3, taken from reference TRBV7-2 and TRBJ1-6): GAGVSQSPSNKVTEKGKDVELRCDPISGHTALYWYRQSLGQGLEFLIYFQGNSAPDKSGLPSDRFSAERTGGSVSTLTIQRTQQEDSAVYLCASTTTGKMDNSPLHFGNGTRLTVT.